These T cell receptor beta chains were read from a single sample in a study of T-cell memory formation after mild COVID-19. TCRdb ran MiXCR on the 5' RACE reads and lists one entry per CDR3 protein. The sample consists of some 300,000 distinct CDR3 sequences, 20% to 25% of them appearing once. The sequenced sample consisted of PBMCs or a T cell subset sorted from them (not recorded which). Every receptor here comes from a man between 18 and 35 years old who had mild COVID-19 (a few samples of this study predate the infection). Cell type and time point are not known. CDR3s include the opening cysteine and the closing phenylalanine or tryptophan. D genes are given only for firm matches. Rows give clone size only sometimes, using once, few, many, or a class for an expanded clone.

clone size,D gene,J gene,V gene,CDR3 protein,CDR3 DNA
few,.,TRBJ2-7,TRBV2,CASSELQRRYF,TGTGCCAGCAGTGAACTTCAACGCCGGTACTTC
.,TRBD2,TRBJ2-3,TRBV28,CASSFSLSGAGEGTQYF,TGTGCCAGCAGTTTCTCCCTTAGCGGGGCGGGGGAGGGTACGCAGTATTTT
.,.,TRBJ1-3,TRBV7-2,CASSLRTVLGNTIYF,TGTGCCAGCAGCTTAAGGACGGTCTTGGGGAACACCATATATTTT
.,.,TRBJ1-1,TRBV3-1,CASSPAGGGTEAFF,TGTGCCAGCAGCCCCGCGGGGGGAGGCACTGAAGCTTTCTTT
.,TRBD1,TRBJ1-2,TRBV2,CASGGQGANGYTF,TGTGCCAGCGGAGGACAGGGGGCGAACGGCTACACCTTC
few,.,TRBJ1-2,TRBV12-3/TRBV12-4,CASSLATGSGYTF,TGTGCCAGCAGTTTAGCCACCGGGTCTGGCTACACCTTC
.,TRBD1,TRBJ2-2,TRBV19,CATAGTGGTGELFF,TGTGCCACCGCCGGGACAGGGGGCACCGGGGAGCTGTTTTTT
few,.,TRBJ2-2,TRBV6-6,CASSYIQGVDTGELFF,TGTGCCAGCAGTTACATTCAGGGCGTCGACACCGGGGAGCTGTTTTTT
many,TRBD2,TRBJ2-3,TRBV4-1,CASSQSPSGGDTDTQYF,TGCGCCAGCAGCCAAAGTCCTAGCGGGGGCGACACAGATACGCAGTATTTT
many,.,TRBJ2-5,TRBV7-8,CASFKGLQETQYF,TGTGCCAGCTTTAAAGGTCTGCAAGAGACCCAGTACTTC
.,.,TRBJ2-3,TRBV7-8,CASSLDSASDTQYF,TGTGCCAGCAGCTTAGATTCTGCGTCAGATACGCAGTATTTT
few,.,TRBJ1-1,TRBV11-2,CASSLPGVYTEAFF,TGTGCCAGCAGCTTGCCAGGTGTCTACACTGAAGCTTTCTTT
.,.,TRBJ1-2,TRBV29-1,CSVEKGPNYGYTF,TGCAGCGTTGAAAAAGGCCCCAACTATGGCTACACCTTC
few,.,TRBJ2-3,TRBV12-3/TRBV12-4,CASSLRSHTDTQYF,TGTGCCAGCAGTTTAAGATCCCACACAGATACGCAGTATTTT
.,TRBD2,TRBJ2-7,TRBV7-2,CASSRIAGGPKEQYF,TGTGCCAGCAGCAGGATAGCGGGGGGGCCGAAAGAGCAGTACTTC
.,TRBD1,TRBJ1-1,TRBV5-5,CASSLGRDRGLTEAFF,TGTGCCAGCAGCTTGGGACGGGACAGGGGGCTCACTGAAGCTTTCTTT
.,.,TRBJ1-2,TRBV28,CASSWGSGYTF,TGTGCCAGCAGTTGGGGATCTGGCTACACCTTC
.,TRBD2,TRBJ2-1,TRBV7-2,CASSLVAGINNEQFF,TGTGCCAGCAGCTTAGTAGCGGGGATCAACAATGAGCAGTTCTTC
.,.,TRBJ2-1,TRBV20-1,CSARGSLGRNEQFF,TGCAGTGCTAGGGGGAGTTTAGGGCGGAATGAGCAGTTCTTC
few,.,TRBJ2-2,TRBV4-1,CASSSPSRGANTGELFF,TGCGCCAGCAGCTCTCCGAGTCGGGGCGCGAACACCGGGGAGCTGTTTTTT
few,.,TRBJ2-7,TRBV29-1,CSGKGPVTGEQYF,TGCAGCGGGAAGGGACCCGTTACCGGCGAGCAGTACTTC
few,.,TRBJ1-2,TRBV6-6,CASSSDGSYGYTF,TGTGCCAGCAGTTCTGACGGGAGCTATGGCTACACCTTC
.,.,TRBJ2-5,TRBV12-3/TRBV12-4,CASSFNSKETQYF,TGTGCCAGCAGTTTTAACAGCAAAGAGACCCAGTACTTC
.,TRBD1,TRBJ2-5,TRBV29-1,CSVENRGLETQYF,TGCAGCGTTGAGAACAGGGGGCTAGAGACCCAGTACTTC
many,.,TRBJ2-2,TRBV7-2,CASSLFQGGTGELFF,TGTGCCAGCAGCTTATTCCAAGGGGGGACCGGGGAGCTGTTTTTT
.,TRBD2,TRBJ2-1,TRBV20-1,CSARTSGGSYNEQFF,TGCAGTGCTAGGACTAGCGGGGGGTCTTACAATGAGCAGTTCTTC
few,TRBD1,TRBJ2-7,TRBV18,CASSPGQGAREQYF,TGTGCCAGCTCACCCGGACAGGGGGCACGAGAGCAGTACTTC
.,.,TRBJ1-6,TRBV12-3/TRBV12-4,CASSTDIRGNNSPLHF,TGTGCCAGCAGCACGGACATACGGGGGAATAATTCACCCCTCCACTTT
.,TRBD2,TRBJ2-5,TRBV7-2,CASSLAGLAGGQGTQYF,TGTGCCAGCAGCTTAGCGGGACTAGCGGGGGGGCAGGGGACCCAGTACTTC
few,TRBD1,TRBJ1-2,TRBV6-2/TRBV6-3,CASRQGPGGYTF,TGTGCCAGCCGACAGGGTCCTGGTGGCTACACCTTC
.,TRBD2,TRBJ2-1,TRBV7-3,CASSLGAGTYNEQFF,TGTGCCAGCAGCTTGGGAGCGGGGACCTACAATGAGCAGTTCTTC
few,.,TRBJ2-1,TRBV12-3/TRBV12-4,CASSLGVEGQQFF,TGTGCCAGCAGTTTAGGTGTTGAGGGACAGCAGTTCTTC
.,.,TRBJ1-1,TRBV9,CASSVGRGSGTEAFF,TGTGCCAGCAGCGTAGGCCGAGGGTCGGGCACTGAAGCTTTCTTT
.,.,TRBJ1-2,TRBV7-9,CASSPTAWTEANYGYTF,TGTGCCAGCAGCCCGACAGCGTGGACGGAAGCTAACTATGGCTACACCTTC
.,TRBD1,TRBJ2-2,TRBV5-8,CASSRWTGDDTGELFF,TGTGCCAGCAGCCGATGGACAGGGGACGACACCGGGGAGCTGTTTTTT
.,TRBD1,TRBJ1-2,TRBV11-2,CASSLRQGASTNYGYTF,TGTGCCAGCAGCCTCCGGCAGGGGGCAAGTACTAACTATGGCTACACCTTC
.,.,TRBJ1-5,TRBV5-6,CASSRHGSRDSNQPQHF,TGTGCCAGCAGCCGACATGGTTCCAGGGATAGCAATCAGCCCCAGCATTTT
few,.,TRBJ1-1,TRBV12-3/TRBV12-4,CASSLSDTEAFF,TGTGCCAGCAGTTTATCGGACACTGAAGCTTTCTTT
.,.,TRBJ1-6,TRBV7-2,CASSVRVESPLHF,TGTGCCAGCAGCGTCAGGGTTGAATCACCCCTCCACTTT
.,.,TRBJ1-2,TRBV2,CASSGRTAPEANYGYTF,TGTGCCAGCAGTGGTAGGACAGCTCCGGAAGCTAACTATGGCTACACCTTC
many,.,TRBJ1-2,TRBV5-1,CASSLGQGTYGYTF,TGCGCCAGCAGCTTGGGCCAGGGGACCTATGGCTACACCTTC
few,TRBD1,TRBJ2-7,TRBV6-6,CASSWDRVYEQYF,TGTGCCAGCAGTTGGGACAGGGTCTACGAGCAGTACTTC
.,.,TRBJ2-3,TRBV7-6,CASSFPGGLGTDTQYF,TGTGCCAGCAGCTTTCCTGGGGGGCTGGGCACAGATACGCAGTATTTT
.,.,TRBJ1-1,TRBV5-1,CASSFKGTEAFF,TGCGCCAGCAGCTTTAAAGGGACTGAAGCTTTCTTT
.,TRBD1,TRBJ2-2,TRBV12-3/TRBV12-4,CASDRGLDGIGGELFF,TGTGCCAGCGACAGGGGGCTTGACGGGATCGGCGGGGAGCTGTTTTTT
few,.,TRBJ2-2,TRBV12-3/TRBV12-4,CASSLRGPLNTGELFF,TGTGCCAGCAGTTTACGGGGACCCTTAAACACCGGGGAGCTGTTTTTT
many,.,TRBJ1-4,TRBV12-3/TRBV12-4,CASSFSAANEKLFF,TGTGCCAGCAGTTTCTCCGCGGCTAATGAAAAACTGTTTTTT
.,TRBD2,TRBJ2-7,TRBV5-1,CASSLAGGSSYEQYF,TGCGCCAGCAGCTTGGCCGGGGGGTCCTCCTACGAGCAGTACTTC